One and the same sample provided the 9 T cell receptor beta chains below, sequenced in a study of T cell repertoires in cytomegalovirus infection (dated by TCRdb to about 2019). The treatment or condition label here, explained by the study, means: in vitro stimulation with specific CMV peptide epitopes to enrich CMV-specific T cells. The listed sequencing device is Illumina HiSeq 1500. TCRdb ran its own pipeline on the public reads, namely fastp trimming at Q25 and MiXCR clone calling, and kept in-frame beta chains. Every entry covers one CDR3 protein and lists the most common genes and DNA from its rows. This sample gives 700,000 to 900,000 distinct CDR3 sequences in total; almost 30% of them show up just once. The top ten clones comprise over 10% of the sample. No antigen is known for these receptors. Sequencing used cultured CD8+ T cells from PBMCs, obtained from culture after CMV antigen stimulation. These receptors all come from a human donor in good health (CMV status not recorded). Some clones in this sample may be carry-over from other donors' samples.

This clonotype was counted many times. The germline gene is not matched at one end of the junction; a read error may be the cause. The chain employs TRBV7-8 and TRBJ2-7; TRBD1 aligns across 8 bases. The germline V gene has CDR1 SGHVS and CDR2 FQNEAQ. This CDR3 is built from 13 residues. The CDR3 loop is CASSFPGQGPTFF. The CDR3 DNA sequence: TGTGCCAGCAGCTTTCCAGGACAGGGCCCAACCTTTTTC. Together with reference TRBV7-8 and TRBJ2-7, the CDR3 gives the full variable domain: GAGVSQSPRYKVAKRGQDVALRCDPISGHVSLFWYQQALGQGPEFLTYFQNEAQLDKSGLPSDRFFAERPEGSVSTLKIQRTQQEDSAVYLCASSFPGQGPTFFGPGTRLTVT.

V gene TRBV25-1 combines with J gene TRBJ1-2; perhaps TRBD1 as D (6 bases). Germline loops: CDR1 MGHDK, CDR2 SYGVNS. The CDR3 length is 14 residues. Trimming shortened V by 6 bases and J by 4 bases, and 15 bases separated the two germline ends. This CDR3 reads CASSFRGNSYGYTF. The CDR3 DNA reads TGTGCCAGCAGCTTCAGGGGCAATAGCTATGGCTACACCTTC.

About this clonotype: An end of the junction differs from the germline gene, which may be a read error. The chain couples TRBV7-7 to TRBJ2-2; tentatively, D is TRBD1 (6 bases). This CDR3 is 13 amino acids long. Germline values: CDR1 SSHAT, CDR2 FNYEAQ (reference sequence). The CDR3: CASSRDITGELFF. The CDR3 DNA reads as TGTGCTAGCAGCAGGGACATCACCGGGGAGCTGTTTTTT.

The table lists this clonotype with a count of one. The V and J genes are TRBV19 and TRBJ2-1; D uncertain. The CDR3 length is 15 residues. Germline V gene data show CDR1 as LNHDA and CDR2 as SQIVND (reference sequence). V gave up 4 bases and J gave up 0 bases, with 10 bases separating them. Here the CDR3 reads CASSSDMRSYNEQFF. In DNA form, the CDR3 reads TGTGCCAGTAGTAGCGACATGCGCTCCTACAATGAGCAGTTCTTC.

This rearrangement joins TRBV19 to TRBJ1-1; D may be TRBD1 (5 bases). V was shortened by 9 bases and J by 2 bases, with 13 bases between the two germline ends. The germline CDR1 and CDR2 sequences are LNHDA and SQIVND (reference sequence). The CDR3 totals 13 residues. The CDR3 DNA follows: TGTGCCAGCCGATCCCAGGGAAACACTGAAGCTTTCTTT. Translated, it gives CASRSQGNTEAFF.

This clonotype was observed at least ten times. This chain joins TRBV7-6 and TRBJ1-1, with a possible D match to TRBD1 (6 bases). V shed 1 base and J shed 7 bases, with 10 bases lying between them. The CDR3 sequence is 13 residues long. Looked up from germline, CDR1 is SGHVS and CDR2 is FNYEAQ. CDR3 sequence: CASSLGTANEAFF. The CDR3 region has the DNA TGTGCCAGCAGCTTAGGGACAGCCAATGAAGCTTTCTTT.

This clonotype came up a few times. This chain joins TRBV15 and TRBJ1-1; D may be TRBD1 (5 bases). Trimming left V 5 bases short and J 0 bases short, with 16 bases between. CDR1 LNHNV and CDR2 YYDKDF come from the germline V gene (reference sequence). CDR3 length: 16 amino acids. CDR3 nucleotides: TGTGCCACCAGCCCGACAGCCAACCCAATGAACACTGAAGCTTTCTTT. Its translation: CATSPTANPMNTEAFF.

J is TRBJ2-5 and V is TRBV6-5, with D possibly being TRBD1 (5 bases). The CDR3 runs 12 residues. Between the trimmed V and J ends, which lost 2 bases and 5 bases, there was a span of 6 bases. Germline CDR1 and CDR2: MNHEY and SVGAGI. The CDR3 protein is CASSYKGETQYF. The CDR3 DNA sequence: TGTGCCAGCAGTTACAAGGGGGAGACCCAGTACTTC.

This clonotype was found many times. The V call is TRBV7-3, the J call TRBJ2-1; no clear D. The germline V gene has CDR1 SGHTA and CDR2 FQGTGA. This CDR3 has 15 residues. V dropped 3 bases and J dropped 5 bases, with 14 bases sitting between them. The CDR3 sequence is CASSLPGRTDNEQFF. The CDR3 DNA reads TGTGCCAGCAGCTTGCCCGGACGGACGGACAATGAGCAGTTCTTC.